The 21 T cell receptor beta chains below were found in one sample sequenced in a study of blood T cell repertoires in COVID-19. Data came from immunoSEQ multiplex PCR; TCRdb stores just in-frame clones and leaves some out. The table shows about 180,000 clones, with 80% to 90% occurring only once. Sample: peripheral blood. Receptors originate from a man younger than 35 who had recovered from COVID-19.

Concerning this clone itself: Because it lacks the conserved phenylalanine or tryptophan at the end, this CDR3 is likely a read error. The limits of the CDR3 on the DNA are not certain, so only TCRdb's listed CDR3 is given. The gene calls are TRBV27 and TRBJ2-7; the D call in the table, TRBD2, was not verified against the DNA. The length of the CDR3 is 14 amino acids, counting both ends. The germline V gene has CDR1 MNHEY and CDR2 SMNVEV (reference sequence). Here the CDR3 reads CASSSNKAGGPTSL.

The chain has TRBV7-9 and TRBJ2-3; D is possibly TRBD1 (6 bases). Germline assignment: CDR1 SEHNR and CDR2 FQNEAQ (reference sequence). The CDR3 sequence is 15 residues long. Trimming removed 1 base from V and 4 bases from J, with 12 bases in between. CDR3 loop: CASSLVAPGADTQYF. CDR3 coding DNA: TGTGCCAGCAGCTTAGTGGCCCCAGGGGCAGATACGCAGTATTTT.

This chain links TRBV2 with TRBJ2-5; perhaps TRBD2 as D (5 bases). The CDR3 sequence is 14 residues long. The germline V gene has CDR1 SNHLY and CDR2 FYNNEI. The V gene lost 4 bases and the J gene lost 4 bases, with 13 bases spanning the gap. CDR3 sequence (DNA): TGTGCCAGCAGTGCGGCAAGAGAGGGAGAGACCCAGTACTTC. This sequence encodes CASSAAREGETQYF. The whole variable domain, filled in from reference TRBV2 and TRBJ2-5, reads EPEVTQTPSHQVTQMGQEVILRCVPISNHLYFYWYRQILGQKVEFLVSFYNNEISEKSEIFDDQFSVERPDGSNFTLKIRSTKLEDSAMYFCASSAAREGETQYFGPGTRLLVL.

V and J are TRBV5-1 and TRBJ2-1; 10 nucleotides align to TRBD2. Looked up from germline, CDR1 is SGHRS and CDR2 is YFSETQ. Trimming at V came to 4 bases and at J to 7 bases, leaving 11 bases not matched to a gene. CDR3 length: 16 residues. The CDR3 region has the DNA TGCGCCAGCAGCCGTGATAGCGGGGGGAGGGGAAATGAGCAGTTCTTC. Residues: CASSRDSGGRGNEQFF. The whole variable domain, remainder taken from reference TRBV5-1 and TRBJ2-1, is KAGVTQTPRYLIKTRGQQVTLSCSPISGHRSVSWYQQTPGQGLQFLFEYFSETQRNKGNFPGRFSGRQFSNSRSEMNVSTLELGDSALYLCASSRDSGGRGNEQFFGPGTRLTVL.

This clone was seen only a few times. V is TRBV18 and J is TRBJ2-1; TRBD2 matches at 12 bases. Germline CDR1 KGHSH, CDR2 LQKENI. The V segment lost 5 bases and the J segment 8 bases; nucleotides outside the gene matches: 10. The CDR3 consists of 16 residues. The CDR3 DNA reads TGTGCCAGCTCAGCGACGACTAGCGGGAGTTTGTATGAGCAGTTCTTC. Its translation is CASSATTSGSLYEQFF.

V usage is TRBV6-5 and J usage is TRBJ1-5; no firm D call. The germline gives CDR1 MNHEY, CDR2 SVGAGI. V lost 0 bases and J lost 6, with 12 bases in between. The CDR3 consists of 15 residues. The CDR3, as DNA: TGTGCCAGCAGTTACTCCCACGGTGTTTCTCAGCCCCAGCATTTT. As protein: CASSYSHGVSQPQHF.

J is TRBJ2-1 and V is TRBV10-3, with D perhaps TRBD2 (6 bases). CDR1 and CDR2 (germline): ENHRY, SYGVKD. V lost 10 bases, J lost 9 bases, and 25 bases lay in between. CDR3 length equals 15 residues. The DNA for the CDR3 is TGTGCCACCGGTGGAGGGCGGGAAATTGATAGTGAGCAGTTCTTC. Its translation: CATGGGREIDSEQFF.

The CDR3 spells CASGEGSYNEQFF. The DNA of the CDR3 is TGTGCCAGCGGGGAGGGCTCCTACAATGAGCAGTTCTTC. The rearrangement links TRBV12-3 or TRBV12-4 to TRBJ2-1; the match to TRBD2 covers 7 bases. V trimming: 8 bases; J trimming: 0 bases; junction bases outside the gene matches: 1. This CDR3 has 13 residues.

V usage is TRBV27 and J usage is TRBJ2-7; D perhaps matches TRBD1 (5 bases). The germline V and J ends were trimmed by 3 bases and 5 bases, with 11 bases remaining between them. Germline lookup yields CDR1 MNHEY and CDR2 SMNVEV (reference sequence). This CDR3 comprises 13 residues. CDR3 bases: TGTGCCAGCAGTTTGACAGAAAGGCACGAGCAGTACTTC. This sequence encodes CASSLTERHEQYF.

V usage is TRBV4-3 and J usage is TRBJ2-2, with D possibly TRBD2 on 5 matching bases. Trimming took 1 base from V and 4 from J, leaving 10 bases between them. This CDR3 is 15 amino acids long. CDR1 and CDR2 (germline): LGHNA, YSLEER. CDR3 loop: CASSQVAGVTGELFF. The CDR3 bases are TGCGCCAGCAGCCAAGTGGCGGGTGTCACCGGGGAGCTGTTTTTT.

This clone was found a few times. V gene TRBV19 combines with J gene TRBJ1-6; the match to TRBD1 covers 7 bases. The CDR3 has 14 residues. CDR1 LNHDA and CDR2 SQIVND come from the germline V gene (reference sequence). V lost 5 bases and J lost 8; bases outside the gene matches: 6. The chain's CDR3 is CASSADREHSPLHF. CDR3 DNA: TGTGCCAGTAGTGCCGACAGGGAACATTCACCCCTCCACTTT.

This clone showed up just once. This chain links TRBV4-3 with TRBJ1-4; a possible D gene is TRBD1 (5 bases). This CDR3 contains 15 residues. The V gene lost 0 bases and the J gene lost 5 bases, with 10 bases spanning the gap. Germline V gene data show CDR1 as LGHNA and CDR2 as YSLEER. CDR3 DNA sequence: TGCGCCAGCAGCCAAGAAACAGGTGGGAATGAAAAACTGTTTTTT. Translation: CASSQETGGNEKLFF.

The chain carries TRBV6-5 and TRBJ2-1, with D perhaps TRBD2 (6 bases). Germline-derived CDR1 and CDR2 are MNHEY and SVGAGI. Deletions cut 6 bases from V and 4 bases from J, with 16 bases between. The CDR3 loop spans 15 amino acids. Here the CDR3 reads CASSYGLAAYNEQFF. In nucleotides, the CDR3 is TGTGCCAGCAGCTACGGGTTAGCGGCGTACAATGAGCAGTTCTTC.

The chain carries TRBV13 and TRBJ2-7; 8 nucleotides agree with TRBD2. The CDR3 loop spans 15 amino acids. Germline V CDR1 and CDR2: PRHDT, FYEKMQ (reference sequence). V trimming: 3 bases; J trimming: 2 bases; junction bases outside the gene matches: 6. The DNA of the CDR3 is TGTGCCAGCAGCTTCCGGGGGCGGGAGGCCTACGAGCAGTACTTC. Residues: CASSFRGREAYEQYF.

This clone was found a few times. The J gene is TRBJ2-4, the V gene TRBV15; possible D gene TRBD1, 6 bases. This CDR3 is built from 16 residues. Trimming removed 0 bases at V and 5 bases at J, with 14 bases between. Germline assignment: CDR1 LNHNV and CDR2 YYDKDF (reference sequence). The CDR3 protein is CATSRDPQGVENIQYF. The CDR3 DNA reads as TGTGCCACCAGCAGAGACCCACAGGGCGTAGAAAACATTCAGTACTTC.

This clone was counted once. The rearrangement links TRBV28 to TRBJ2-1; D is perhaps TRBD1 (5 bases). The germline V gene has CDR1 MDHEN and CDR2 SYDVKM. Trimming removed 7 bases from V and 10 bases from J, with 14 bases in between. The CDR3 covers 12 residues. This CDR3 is CASKTVGPEQFF. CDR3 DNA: TGTGCCAGCAAAACCGTGGGGCCGGAGCAGTTCTTC.

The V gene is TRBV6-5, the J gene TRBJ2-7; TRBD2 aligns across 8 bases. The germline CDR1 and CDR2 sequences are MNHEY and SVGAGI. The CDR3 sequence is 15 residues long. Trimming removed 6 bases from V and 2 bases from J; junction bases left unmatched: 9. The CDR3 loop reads CASRPRSGVPYEQYF. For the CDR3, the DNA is TGTGCCAGCAGACCACGTAGCGGGGTTCCCTACGAGCAGTACTTC.

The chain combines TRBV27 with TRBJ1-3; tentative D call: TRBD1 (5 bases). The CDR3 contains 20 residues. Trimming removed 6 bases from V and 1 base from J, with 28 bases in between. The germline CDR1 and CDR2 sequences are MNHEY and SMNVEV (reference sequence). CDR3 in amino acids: CASSPFVGFQRQPSGNTIYF. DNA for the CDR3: TGTGCCAGCAGCCCCTTCGTTGGGTTTCAGAGACAGCCTTCTGGAAACACCATATATTTT.

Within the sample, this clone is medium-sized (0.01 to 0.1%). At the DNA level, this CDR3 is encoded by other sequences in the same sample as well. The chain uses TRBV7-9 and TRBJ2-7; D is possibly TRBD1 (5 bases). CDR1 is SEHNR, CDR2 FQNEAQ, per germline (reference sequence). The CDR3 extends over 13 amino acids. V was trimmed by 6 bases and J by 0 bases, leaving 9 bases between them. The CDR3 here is CASRDSLSYEQYF. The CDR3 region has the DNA TGTGCCAGCAGAGACAGCCTCTCCTACGAGCAGTACTTC.

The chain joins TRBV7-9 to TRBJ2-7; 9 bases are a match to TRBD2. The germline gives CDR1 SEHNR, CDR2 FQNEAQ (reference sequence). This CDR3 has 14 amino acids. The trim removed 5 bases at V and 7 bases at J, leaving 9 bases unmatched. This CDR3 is CASSPQSLAGEQYF. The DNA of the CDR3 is TGTGCCAGCAGCCCCCAGAGCCTAGCGGGAGAGCAGTACTTC.

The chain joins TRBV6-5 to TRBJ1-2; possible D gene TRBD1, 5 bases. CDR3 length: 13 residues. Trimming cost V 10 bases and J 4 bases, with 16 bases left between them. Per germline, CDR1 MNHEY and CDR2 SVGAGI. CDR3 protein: CATKRGAGYGYTF. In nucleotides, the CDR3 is TGTGCCACCAAGAGGGGAGCGGGCTATGGCTACACCTTC.